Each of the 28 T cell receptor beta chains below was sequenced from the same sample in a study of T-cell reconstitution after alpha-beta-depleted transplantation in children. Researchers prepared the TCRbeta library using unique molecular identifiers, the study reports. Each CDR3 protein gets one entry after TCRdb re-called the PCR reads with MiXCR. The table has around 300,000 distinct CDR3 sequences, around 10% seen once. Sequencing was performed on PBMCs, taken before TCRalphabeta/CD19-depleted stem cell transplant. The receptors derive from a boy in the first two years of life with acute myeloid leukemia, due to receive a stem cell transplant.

The DNA of the CDR3 is TGTGCCAGCAGCTTAGGCCCTGGGAAGGGGACCTACGAGCAGTACTTC. This translates into CASSLGPGKGTYEQYF. The chain joins TRBV11-3 to TRBJ2-7; TRBD1 is a possible D gene (5 bases). The CDR3 extends over 16 amino acids. Germline V gives CDR1 SGHNT, CDR2 YENEEA. V lost 1 base to trimming and J lost 2 bases, with 15 bases between them.

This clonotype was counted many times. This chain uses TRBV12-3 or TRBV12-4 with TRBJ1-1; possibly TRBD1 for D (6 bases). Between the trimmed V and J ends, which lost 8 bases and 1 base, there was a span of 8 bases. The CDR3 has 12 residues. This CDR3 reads CASQTGNTEAFF. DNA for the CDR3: TGTGCCAGCCAGACAGGGAACACTGAAGCTTTCTTT.

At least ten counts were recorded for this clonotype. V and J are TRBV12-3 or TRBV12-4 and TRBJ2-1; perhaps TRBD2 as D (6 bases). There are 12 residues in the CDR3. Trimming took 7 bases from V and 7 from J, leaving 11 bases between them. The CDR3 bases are TGTGCCAGCAACCCCGGGACTAATGAGCAGTTCTTC. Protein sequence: CASNPGTNEQFF.

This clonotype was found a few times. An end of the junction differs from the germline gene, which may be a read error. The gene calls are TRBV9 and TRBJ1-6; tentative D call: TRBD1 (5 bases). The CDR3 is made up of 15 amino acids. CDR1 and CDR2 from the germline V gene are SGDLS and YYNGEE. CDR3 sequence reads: CASIVVGDLYSPLHF. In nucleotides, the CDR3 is TGTGCCAGCATCGTAGTAGGGGACCTTTATTCACCCCTCCACTTT.

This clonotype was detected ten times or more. CDR3 loop: CAIGPVSGYEQYF. The CDR3 DNA is TGTGCCATCGGACCGGTTTCGGGCTACGAGCAGTACTTC. The chain has TRBV10-3 and TRBJ2-7; no firm D call. Trimming removed 8 bases at V and 3 bases at J, with 14 bases between. CDR1 and CDR2 (germline): ENHRY, SYGVKD. The CDR3 length is 13 residues.

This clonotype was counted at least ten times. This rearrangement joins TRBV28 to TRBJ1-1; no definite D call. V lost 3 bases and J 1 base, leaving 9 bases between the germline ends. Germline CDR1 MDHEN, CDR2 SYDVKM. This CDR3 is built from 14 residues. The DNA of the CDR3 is TGTGCCAGCAGTTTTGGACGGAGGAACACTGAAGCTTTCTTT. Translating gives CASSFGRRNTEAFF.

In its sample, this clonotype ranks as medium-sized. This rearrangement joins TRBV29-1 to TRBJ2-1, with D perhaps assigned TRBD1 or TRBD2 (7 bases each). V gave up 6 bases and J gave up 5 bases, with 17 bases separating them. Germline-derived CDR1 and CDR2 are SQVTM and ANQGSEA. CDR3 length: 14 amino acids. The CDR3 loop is CSVDPGGGHNEQFF. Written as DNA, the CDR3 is TGCAGCGTAGACCCAGGGGGGGGACACAATGAGCAGTTCTTC.

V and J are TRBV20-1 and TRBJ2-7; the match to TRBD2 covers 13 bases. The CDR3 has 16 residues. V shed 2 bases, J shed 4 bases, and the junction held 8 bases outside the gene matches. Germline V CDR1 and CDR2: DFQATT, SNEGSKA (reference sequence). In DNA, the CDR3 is TGCAGTGCTAGAACTAGCGGGAGGGCCAGACCTTACGAGCAGTACTTC. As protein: CSARTSGRARPYEQYF.

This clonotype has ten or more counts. The CDR3 DNA follows: TGTGCCAGCCGAAAAAGGGGGCGAAGGGATGGCTACACCTTC. It is translated as CASRKRGRRDGYTF. The rearrangement links TRBV6-5 to TRBJ1-2; 7 nucleotides line up with TRBD1. This CDR3 comprises 14 residues. Germline trimming cut 8 bases from V and 6 bases from J; bases unmatched to any gene: 12. Germline values: CDR1 MNHEY, CDR2 SVGAGI.

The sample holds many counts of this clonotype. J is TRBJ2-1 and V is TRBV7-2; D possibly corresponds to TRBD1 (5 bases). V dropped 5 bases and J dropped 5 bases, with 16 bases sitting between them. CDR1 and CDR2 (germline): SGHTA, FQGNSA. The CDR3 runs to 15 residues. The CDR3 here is CASSPIAWTHNEQFF. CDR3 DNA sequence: TGTGCCAGCAGCCCAATTGCGTGGACACACAATGAGCAGTTCTTC.

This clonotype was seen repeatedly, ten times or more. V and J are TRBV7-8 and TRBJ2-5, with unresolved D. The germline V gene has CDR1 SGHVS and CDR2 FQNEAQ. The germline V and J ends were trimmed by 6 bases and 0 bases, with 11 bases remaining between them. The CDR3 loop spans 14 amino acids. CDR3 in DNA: TGTGCCAGCAGTCGCAATGGGTACCAAGAGACCCAGTACTTC. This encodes CASSRNGYQETQYF.

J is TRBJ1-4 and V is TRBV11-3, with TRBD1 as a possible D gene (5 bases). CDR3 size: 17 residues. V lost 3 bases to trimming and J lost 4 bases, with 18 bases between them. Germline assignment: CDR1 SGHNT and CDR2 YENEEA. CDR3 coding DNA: TGTGCCAGCAGCTTCGGTCTACTCCGGGACCTTAATGAAAAACTGTTTTTT. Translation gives CASSFGLLRDLNEKLFF.

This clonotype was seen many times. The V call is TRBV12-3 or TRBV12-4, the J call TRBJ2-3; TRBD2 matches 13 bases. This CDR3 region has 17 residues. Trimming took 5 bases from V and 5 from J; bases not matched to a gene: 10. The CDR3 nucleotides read TGTGCCAGCAGTCTCGAGGGGACTAGCGGGGCTAAAGATACGCAGTATTTT. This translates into CASSLEGTSGAKDTQYF.

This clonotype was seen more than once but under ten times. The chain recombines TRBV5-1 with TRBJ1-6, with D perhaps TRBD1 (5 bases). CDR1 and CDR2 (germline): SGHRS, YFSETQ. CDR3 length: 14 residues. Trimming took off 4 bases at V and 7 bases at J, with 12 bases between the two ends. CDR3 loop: CASSPGPLNSPLHF. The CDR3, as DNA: TGCGCCAGCAGCCCGGGACCGCTCAATTCACCCCTCCACTTT.

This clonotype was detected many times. CDR3 region: CASSFRQGNEQYF. The DNA for the CDR3 is TGTGCCAGCAGCTTTCGACAGGGTAACGAGCAGTACTTC. This sequence joins TRBV3-1 and TRBJ2-7, with TRBD1 matching 7 bases. V was clipped by 5 bases and J by 5 bases; unmatched bases: 6. From germline, CDR1 is LGHDT and CDR2 YNNKEL (reference sequence). The CDR3 covers 13 residues.

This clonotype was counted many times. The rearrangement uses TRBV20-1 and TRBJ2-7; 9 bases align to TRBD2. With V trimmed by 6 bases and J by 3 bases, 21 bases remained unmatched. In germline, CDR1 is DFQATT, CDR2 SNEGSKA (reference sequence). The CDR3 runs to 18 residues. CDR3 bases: TGCAGTGCCCAATCTCACTGGCGGGAGGGCCTTAGCGGCTACGAGCAGTACTTC. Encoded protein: CSAQSHWREGLSGYEQYF.

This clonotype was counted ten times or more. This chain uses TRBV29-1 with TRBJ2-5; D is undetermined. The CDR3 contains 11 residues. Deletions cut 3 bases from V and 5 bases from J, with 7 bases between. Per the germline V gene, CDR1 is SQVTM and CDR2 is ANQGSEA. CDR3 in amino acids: CSVDSPETQYF. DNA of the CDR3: TGCAGCGTTGATTCCCCGGAGACCCAGTACTTC.

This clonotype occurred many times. The CDR3 reads CASSQTGQILSYEQYF. The CDR3 DNA reads TGTGCCAGCAGTCAGACGGGACAGATACTATCCTACGAGCAGTACTTC. The chain carries TRBV28 and TRBJ2-7; 7 nucleotides agree with TRBD1. Germline-derived CDR1 and CDR2 are MDHEN and SYDVKM. The CDR3 runs 16 residues. J was trimmed by 1 base and V by 5 bases; bases with no gene match: 11. Full variable domain (outside the CDR3, taken from reference TRBV28 and TRBJ2-7): DVKVTQSSRYLVKRTGEKVFLECVQDMDHENMFWYRQDPGLGLRLIYFSYDVKMKEKGDIPEGYSVSREKKERFSLILESASTNQTSMYLCASSQTGQILSYEQYFGPGTRLTVT.

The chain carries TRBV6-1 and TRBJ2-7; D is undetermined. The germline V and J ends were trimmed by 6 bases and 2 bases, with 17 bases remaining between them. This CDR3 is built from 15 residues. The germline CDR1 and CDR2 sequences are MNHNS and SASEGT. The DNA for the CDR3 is TGTGCCAGCAGGAAGACCTGGGATTCGACCTACGAGCAGTACTTC. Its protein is CASRKTWDSTYEQYF.

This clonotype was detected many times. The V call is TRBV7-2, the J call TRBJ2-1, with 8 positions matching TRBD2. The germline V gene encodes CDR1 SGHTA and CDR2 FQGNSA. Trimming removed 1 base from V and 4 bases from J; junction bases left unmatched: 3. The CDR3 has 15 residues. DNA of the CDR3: TGTGCCAGCAGCTTAGTCGGGGGGGTGTACAATGAGCAGTTCTTC. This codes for CASSLVGGVYNEQFF.

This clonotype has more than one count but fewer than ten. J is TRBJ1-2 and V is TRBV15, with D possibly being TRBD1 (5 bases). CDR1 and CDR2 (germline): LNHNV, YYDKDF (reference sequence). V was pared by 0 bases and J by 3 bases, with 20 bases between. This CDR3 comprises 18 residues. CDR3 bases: TGTGCCACCAGCAGAGATGAGTCTGGGGCTAGAGGGGACTATGGCTACACCTTC. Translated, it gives CATSRDESGARGDYGYTF.

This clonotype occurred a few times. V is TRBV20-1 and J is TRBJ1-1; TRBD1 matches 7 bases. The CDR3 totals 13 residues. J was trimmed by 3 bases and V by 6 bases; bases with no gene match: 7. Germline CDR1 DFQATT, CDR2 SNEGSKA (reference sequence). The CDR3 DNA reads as TGCAGTGCCAGGGGGGGATTGGACACTGAAGCTTTCTTT. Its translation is CSARGGLDTEAFF.

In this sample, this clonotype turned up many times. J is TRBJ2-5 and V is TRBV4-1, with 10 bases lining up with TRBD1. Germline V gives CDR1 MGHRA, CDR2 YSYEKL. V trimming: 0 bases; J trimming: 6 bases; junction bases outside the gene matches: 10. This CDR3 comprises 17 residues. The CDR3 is CASSQEEDRGTGKTQYF. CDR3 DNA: TGCGCCAGCAGCCAAGAAGAGGACAGGGGGACGGGAAAGACCCAGTACTTC.

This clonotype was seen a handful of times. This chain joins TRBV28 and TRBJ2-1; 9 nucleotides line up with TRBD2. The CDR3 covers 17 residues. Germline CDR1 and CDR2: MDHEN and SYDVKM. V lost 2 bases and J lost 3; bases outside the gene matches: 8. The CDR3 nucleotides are TGTGCCAGCAGTTTAGGAGTAGCGGGAGACTTCTACAATGAGCAGTTCTTC. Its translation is CASSLGVAGDFYNEQFF.

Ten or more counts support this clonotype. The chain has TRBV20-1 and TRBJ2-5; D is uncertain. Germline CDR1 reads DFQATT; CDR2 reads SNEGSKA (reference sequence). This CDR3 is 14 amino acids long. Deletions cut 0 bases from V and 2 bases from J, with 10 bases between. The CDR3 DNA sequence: TGCAGTGCTAGAGATGCAGGATGGCAAGAGACCCAGTACTTC. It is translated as CSARDAGWQETQYF.

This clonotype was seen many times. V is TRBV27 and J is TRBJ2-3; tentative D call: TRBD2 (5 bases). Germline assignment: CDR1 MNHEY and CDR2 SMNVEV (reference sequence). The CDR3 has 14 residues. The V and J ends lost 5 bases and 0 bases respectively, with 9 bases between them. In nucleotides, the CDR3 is TGTGCCAGCAGTACCCGGACTAGCACAGATACGCAGTATTTT. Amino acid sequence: CASSTRTSTDTQYF.

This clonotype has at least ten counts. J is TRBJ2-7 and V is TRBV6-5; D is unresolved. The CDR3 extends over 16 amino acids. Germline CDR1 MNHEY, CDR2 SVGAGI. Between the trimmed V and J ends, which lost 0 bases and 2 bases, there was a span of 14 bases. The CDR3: CASSYSRPILPYEQYF. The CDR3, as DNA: TGTGCCAGCAGTTACTCGAGACCGATTCTCCCCTACGAGCAGTACTTC.

The CDR3 loop reads CASSLTAWGRLAGGPSVEQYF. The CDR3 DNA reads TGTGCCAGCAGCCTTACCGCCTGGGGAAGGCTAGCGGGAGGGCCCTCGGTCGAGCAGTACTTC. The genes are TRBV13 and TRBJ2-7, with 12 bases fitting TRBD2. J lost 6 bases, V lost 5 bases, and 26 bases had no gene match. This CDR3 has 21 residues. From germline, CDR1 is PRHDT and CDR2 FYEKMQ (reference sequence).